The 18 T cell receptor beta chains below come from one sample, sequenced in a study of T-cell reconstitution after alpha-beta-depleted transplantation in children. Unique molecular identifiers were used to barcode this TCRbeta library. MiXCR was run by TCRdb on the PCR reads, yielding one entry per CDR3 protein. The sample has about 610,000 distinct CDR3 sequences; 8% to 11% are singletons. Source: PBMCs from the stem cell graft donor, taken from the stem cell graft. These receptors all stem from a human donor who donated a stem cell graft to a child with acute myeloid leukemia.

This clonotype has more than one count but fewer than ten. This sequence joins TRBV7-9 and TRBJ2-1; weak D call: TRBD2 (5 bases). The CDR3 length is 15 residues. V lost 5 bases and J 5 bases, leaving 16 bases between the germline ends. Germline V gives CDR1 SEHNR, CDR2 FQNEAQ (reference sequence). The CDR3 nucleotides are TGTGCCAGCAGCACCCTACTTGCGGGTCACAATGAGCAGTTCTTC. Translated, it gives CASSTLLAGHNEQFF.

This clonotype was seen many times. The chain combines TRBV6-2 or TRBV6-3 with TRBJ2-1; maybe TRBD1 (5 bases). The CDR3 runs 14 residues. The germline gives CDR1 MNHEY, CDR2 SVGEGT. Between the trimmed V and J ends, which lost 2 bases and 6 bases, there was a span of 11 bases. The CDR3: CASSYDGASNEQFF. The CDR3 DNA is TGTGCCAGCAGTTACGATGGGGCTAGCAATGAGCAGTTCTTC.

In its sample, this clonotype was seen many times. The chain joins TRBV12-3 or TRBV12-4 to TRBJ2-2; 8 bases fit TRBD1. This CDR3 comprises 16 residues. The trim removed 3 bases at V and 1 base at J, leaving 4 bases unmatched. The CDR3 DNA reads as TGTGCCAGCAGTTTGGGGGGACAGGTGAACACCGGGGAGCTGTTTTTT. Encoded protein: CASSLGGQVNTGELFF.

The V call is TRBV5-1, the J call TRBJ1-6; no definite D call. This CDR3 comprises 13 residues. Between the trimmed V and J ends, which lost 2 bases and 5 bases, there was a span of 5 bases. Germline lookup yields CDR1 SGHRS and CDR2 YFSETQ. DNA for the CDR3: TGCGCCAGCAGCTTTGGGGATAATTCACCCCTCCACTTT. The encoded protein is CASSFGDNSPLHF.

This clonotype has just a few counts. The chain combines TRBV27 with TRBJ2-7; 12 positions match TRBD1. CDR3 length: 15 amino acids. The germline gives CDR1 MNHEY, CDR2 SMNVEV (reference sequence). The junction had 7 bases not matched to a gene; V was cut back by 5 bases and J by 5 bases. The CDR3 coding sequence is TGTGCCAGCAGTCCCCTGGGACAGGGGGCCAACGAGCAGTACTTC. This gives the protein CASSPLGQGANEQYF.

This chain connects TRBV24-1 to TRBJ1-1; D perhaps matches TRBD1 (6 bases). CDR1 is KGHDR, CDR2 SFDVKD, per germline. The CDR3 is made up of 15 amino acids. Trimming cost V 4 bases and J 2 bases, with 13 bases left between them. For the CDR3, the DNA is TGTGCCACCAGTGACCAGGGGAAGGGAAACACTGAAGCTTTCTTT. It specifies CATSDQGKGNTEAFF.

The rearrangement links TRBV4-1 to TRBJ2-2, with a tentative D call TRBD2 (7 bases). The germline gives CDR1 MGHRA, CDR2 YSYEKL. This CDR3 is built from 14 residues. With 6 bases removed from V and 4 bases from J, the gap between germline ends came to 12 bases. The CDR3, as DNA: TGCGCCAGCAGGGGGGGGCGCGGCACCGGGGAGCTGTTTTTT. Protein product: CASRGGRGTGELFF.

The chain employs TRBV4-2 and TRBJ2-1; TRBD2 matches at 8 bases. With 6 bases clipped from V and 7 bases from J, the junction kept 11 bases outside the gene matches. Germline V gene sequence: CDR1 LGHNA, CDR2 YNFKEQ. This CDR3 is built from 15 residues. The CDR3 nucleotides read TGTGCCAGCAGGCTTGGGGTGGGCGGGAGGAATGAGCAGTTCTTC. This sequence encodes CASRLGVGGRNEQFF.

The V gene is TRBV3-1, the J gene TRBJ2-5, with 8 positions matching TRBD2. The germline gives CDR1 LGHDT, CDR2 YNNKEL (reference sequence). J gave up 10 bases and V 2 bases, and 24 bases lay outside the gene matches. This CDR3 is 19 amino acids long. CDR3 protein: CASSQPGTRGQDSWGVQYF. The CDR3 DNA reads as TGTGCCAGCAGCCAACCCGGGACTAGGGGCCAAGATTCCTGGGGTGTCCAGTACTTC.

The J gene is TRBJ2-7, the V gene TRBV28; 7 bases match TRBD1. With 5 bases clipped from V and 4 bases from J, the junction kept 14 bases outside the gene matches. CDR3 size: 16 residues. Germline loops: CDR1 MDHEN, CDR2 SYDVKM. CDR3 DNA: TGTGCCAGCAGTCCTTATTTTCGGACAGGTGGATACGAGCAGTACTTC. Protein sequence: CASSPYFRTGGYEQYF.

In its sample, this clonotype was seen many times. The chain recombines TRBV12-3 or TRBV12-4 with TRBJ2-1, with TRBD2 identical over 10 bases. V trimming: 5 bases; J trimming: 0 bases; junction bases outside the gene matches: 4. There are 16 residues in the CDR3. This CDR3 is CASSHGLAVSYNEQFF. The CDR3 DNA reads TGTGCCAGCAGTCACGGACTAGCGGTCTCCTACAATGAGCAGTTCTTC.

The V gene is TRBV4-3, the J gene TRBJ2-2; D not resolved. The CDR3 loop spans 13 amino acids. Germline CDR1 and CDR2: LGHNA and YSLEER. The V and J ends lost 0 bases and 8 bases respectively, with 7 bases between them. CDR3 in amino acids: CASSQEALGELFF. Written as DNA, the CDR3 is TGCGCCAGCAGCCAAGAAGCTTTGGGGGAGCTGTTTTTT.

The chain links TRBV4-3 to TRBJ2-3; D perhaps matches TRBD2 (5 bases). The CDR3 consists of 16 residues. In germline, CDR1 is LGHNA, CDR2 YSLEER. Trimming left V 1 base short and J 2 bases short, with 13 bases between. The CDR3 loop is CASSQGTRGSTDTQYF. CDR3 coding DNA: TGCGCCAGCAGCCAAGGCACTAGAGGTTCCACAGATACGCAGTATTTT.

This chain links TRBV10-3 with TRBJ2-5; 12 bases agree with TRBD1. V lost 5 bases, J lost 7 bases, and 8 bases stayed unmatched. The CDR3 is made up of 15 amino acids. Germline CDR1 and CDR2: ENHRY and SYGVKD. The CDR3 region is CAISMGQGASGTQYF. As DNA, the CDR3 is TGTGCCATCAGTATGGGACAGGGGGCGTCGGGGACCCAGTACTTC.

This clonotype came up a few times. The rearrangement joins TRBV21-1 to TRBJ2-7; no DNA check was done on the table's D call, TRBD2. TRBV21-1 is a recognized pseudogene. The CDR3 length is 16 residues. This chain's CDR3 is CASSGDLSESSYEQYF. Written as DNA, the CDR3 is TGTGCCAGCAGCGGGGATCTTAGCGAAAGCTCCTACGAGCAGTACTTC.

The sample holds a few counts of this clonotype. The V gene is TRBV5-1, the J gene TRBJ1-1, with TRBD1 as a possible D gene (5 bases). V was cut by 0 bases and J by 2 bases, with 8 bases left in between. Germline CDR1 is SGHRS and CDR2 is YFSETQ. This CDR3 spans 14 amino acids. The CDR3 protein is CASSLARTNTEAFF. Written as DNA, the CDR3 is TGCGCCAGCAGCTTGGCCCGGACAAACACTGAAGCTTTCTTT.

The chain links TRBV7-2 to TRBJ2-3, with a tentative D call TRBD2 (6 bases). Germline assignment: CDR1 SGHTA and CDR2 FQGNSA. This CDR3 contains 16 residues. Trimming pared 1 base from V and 2 bases from J, leaving 13 bases between. CDR3 sequence: CASSLGDWSYTDTQYF. DNA of the CDR3: TGTGCCAGCAGCTTAGGGGACTGGTCCTACACAGATACGCAGTATTTT.

The gene calls are TRBV7-2 and TRBJ2-7, with 9 nucleotides matching TRBD2. Germline loops: CDR1 SGHTA, CDR2 FQGNSA. This CDR3 contains 14 residues. V gave up 1 base and J gave up 6 bases; unmatched junction bases: 4. DNA for the CDR3: TGTGCCAGCAGCTTAGTAGCGGGAGATTCCGAGCAGTACTTC. Translated: CASSLVAGDSEQYF.